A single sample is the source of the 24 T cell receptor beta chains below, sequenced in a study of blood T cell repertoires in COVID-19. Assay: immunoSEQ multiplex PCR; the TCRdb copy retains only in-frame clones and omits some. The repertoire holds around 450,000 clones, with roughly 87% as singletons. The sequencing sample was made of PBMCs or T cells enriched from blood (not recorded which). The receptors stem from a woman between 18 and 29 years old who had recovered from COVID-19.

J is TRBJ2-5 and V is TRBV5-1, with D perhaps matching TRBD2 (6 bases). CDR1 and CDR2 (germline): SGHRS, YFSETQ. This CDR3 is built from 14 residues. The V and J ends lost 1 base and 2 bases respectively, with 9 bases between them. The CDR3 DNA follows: TGCGCCAGCAGCTTGAGACTAGAACAAGAGACCCAGTACTTC. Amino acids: CASSLRLEQETQYF. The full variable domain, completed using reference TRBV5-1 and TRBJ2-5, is KAGVTQTPRYLIKTRGQQVTLSCSPISGHRSVSWYQQTPGQGLQFLFEYFSETQRNKGNFPGRFSGRQFSNSRSEMNVSTLELGDSALYLCASSLRLEQETQYFGPGTRLLVL.

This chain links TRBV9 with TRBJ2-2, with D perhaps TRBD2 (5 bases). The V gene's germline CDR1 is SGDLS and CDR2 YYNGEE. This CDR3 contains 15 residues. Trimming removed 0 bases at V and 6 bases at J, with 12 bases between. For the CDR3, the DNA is TGTGCCAGCAGCGTAGCAGTTGGGGAGTCCGGGGAGCTGTTTTTT. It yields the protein CASSVAVGESGELFF. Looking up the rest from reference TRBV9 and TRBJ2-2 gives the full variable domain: DSGVTQTPKHLITATGQRVTLRCSPRSGDLSVYWYQQSLDQGLQFLIQYYNGEERAKGNILERFSAQQFPDLHSELNLSSLELGDSALYFCASSVAVGESGELFFGEGSRLTVL.

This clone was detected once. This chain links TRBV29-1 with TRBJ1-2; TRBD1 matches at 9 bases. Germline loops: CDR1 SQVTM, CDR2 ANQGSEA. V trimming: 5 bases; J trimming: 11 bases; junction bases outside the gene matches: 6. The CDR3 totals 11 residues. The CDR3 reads CSVLTDRGYTF. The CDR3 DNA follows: TGCAGCGTTTTGACGGACAGGGGATACACCTTC.

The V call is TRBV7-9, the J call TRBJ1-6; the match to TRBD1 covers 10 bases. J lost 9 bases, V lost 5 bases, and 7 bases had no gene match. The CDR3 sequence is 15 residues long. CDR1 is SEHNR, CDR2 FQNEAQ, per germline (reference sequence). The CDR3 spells CASSPETGGGSPLHF. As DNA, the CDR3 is TGTGCCAGCAGCCCGGAGACAGGGGGCGGTTCACCCCTCCACTTT.

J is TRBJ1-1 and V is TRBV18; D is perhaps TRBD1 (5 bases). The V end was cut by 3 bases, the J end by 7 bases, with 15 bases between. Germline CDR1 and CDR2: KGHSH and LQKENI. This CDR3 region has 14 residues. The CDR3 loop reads CASSPVPVGGEAFF. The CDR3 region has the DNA TGTGCCAGCTCACCCGTCCCAGTCGGGGGTGAAGCTTTCTTT.

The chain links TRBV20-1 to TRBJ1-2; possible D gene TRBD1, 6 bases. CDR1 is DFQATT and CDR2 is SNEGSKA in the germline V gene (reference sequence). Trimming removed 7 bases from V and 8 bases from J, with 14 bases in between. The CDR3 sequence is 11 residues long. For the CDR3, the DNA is TGCAGTGTACAAAACAGGGACGGCTACACCTTC. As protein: CSVQNRDGYTF.

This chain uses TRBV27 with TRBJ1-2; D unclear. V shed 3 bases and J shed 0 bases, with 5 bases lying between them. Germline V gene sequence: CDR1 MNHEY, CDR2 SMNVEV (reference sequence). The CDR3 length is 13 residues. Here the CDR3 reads CASSFGANYGYTF. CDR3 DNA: TGTGCCAGCAGTTTTGGAGCTAACTATGGCTACACCTTC.

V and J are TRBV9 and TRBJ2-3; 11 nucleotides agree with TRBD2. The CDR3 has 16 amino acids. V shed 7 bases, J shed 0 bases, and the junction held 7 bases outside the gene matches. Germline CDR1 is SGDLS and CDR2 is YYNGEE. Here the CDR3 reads CASSTSGVASTDTQYF. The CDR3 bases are TGTGCCAGCTCGACTAGCGGGGTTGCTAGCACAGATACGCAGTATTTT. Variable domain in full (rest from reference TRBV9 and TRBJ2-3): DSGVTQTPKHLITATGQRVTLRCSPRSGDLSVYWYQQSLDQGLQFLIQYYNGEERAKGNILERFSAQQFPDLHSELNLSSLELGDSALYFCASSTSGVASTDTQYFGPGTRLTVL.

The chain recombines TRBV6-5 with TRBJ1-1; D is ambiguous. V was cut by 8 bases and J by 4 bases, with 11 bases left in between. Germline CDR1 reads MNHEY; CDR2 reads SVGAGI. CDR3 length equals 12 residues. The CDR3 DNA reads TGTGCCAGCGTATTAAGCGGCACTGAAGCTTTCTTT. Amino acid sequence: CASVLSGTEAFF.

The CDR3 is CASAFRGESYGYTF. DNA of the CDR3: TGTGCCAGCGCCTTCCGGGGGGAGAGCTATGGCTACACCTTC. V usage is TRBV11-2 and J usage is TRBJ1-2; TRBD1 is a possible D gene (5 bases). This CDR3 is 14 amino acids long. CDR1 and CDR2 (germline): SGHAT, FQNNGV. V lost 8 bases to trimming and J lost 4 bases, with 17 bases between them.

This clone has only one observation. The CDR3 region has the DNA TGTGCCAGCAGCTTCGGAGGACAGGAAGCTTTCTTT. Amino acids: CASSFGGQEAFF. V is TRBV11-2 and J is TRBJ1-1; a possible D gene is TRBD1 (6 bases). This CDR3 has 12 amino acids. Germline V CDR1 and CDR2: SGHAT, FQNNGV. Trimming removed 3 bases from V and 8 bases from J, with 10 bases in between.

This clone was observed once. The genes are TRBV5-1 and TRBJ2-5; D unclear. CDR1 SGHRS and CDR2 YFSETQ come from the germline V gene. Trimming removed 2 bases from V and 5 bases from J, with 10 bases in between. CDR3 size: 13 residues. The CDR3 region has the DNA TGCGCCAGCAGCTTCAACCCTACCGAGACCCAGTACTTC. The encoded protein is CASSFNPTETQYF.

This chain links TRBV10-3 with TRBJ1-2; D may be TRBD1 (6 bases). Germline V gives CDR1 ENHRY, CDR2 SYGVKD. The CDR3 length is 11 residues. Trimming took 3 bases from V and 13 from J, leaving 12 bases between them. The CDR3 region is CAISDEGGVTF. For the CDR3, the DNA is TGTGCCATCAGTGATGAGGGGGGGGTCACCTTC.

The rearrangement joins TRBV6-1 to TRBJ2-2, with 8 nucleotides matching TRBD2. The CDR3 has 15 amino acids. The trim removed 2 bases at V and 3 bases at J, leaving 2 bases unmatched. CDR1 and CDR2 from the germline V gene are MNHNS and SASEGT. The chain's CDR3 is CASSETSGYTGELFF. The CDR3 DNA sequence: TGTGCCAGCAGTGAAACTAGCGGATACACCGGGGAGCTGTTTTTT.

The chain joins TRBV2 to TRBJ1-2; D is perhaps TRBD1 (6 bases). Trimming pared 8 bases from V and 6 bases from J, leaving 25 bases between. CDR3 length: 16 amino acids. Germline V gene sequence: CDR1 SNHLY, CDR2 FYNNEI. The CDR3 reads CASLSEPDSAEDGYTF. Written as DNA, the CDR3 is TGTGCCAGCTTATCGGAACCGGACAGCGCCGAGGATGGCTACACCTTC.

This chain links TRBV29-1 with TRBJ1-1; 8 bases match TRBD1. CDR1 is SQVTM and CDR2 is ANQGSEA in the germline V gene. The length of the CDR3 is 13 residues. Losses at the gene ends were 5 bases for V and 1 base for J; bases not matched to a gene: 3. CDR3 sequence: CSVQGAKNTEAFF. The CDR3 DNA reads TGCAGCGTTCAGGGGGCAAAGAACACTGAAGCTTTCTTT. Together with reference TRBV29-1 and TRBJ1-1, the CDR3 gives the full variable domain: SAVISQKPSRDICQRGTSLTIQCQVDSQVTMMFWYRQQPGQSLTLIATANQGSEATYESGFVIDKFPISRPNLTFSTLTVSNMSPEDSSIYLCSVQGAKNTEAFFGQGTRLTVV.

CDR3 protein: CASSSGQFYEQYF. The CDR3 DNA reads TGTGCCAGCTCGTCTGGACAGTTTTACGAGCAGTACTTC. This chain uses TRBV18 with TRBJ2-7; D is possibly TRBD1 (6 bases). This CDR3 has 13 residues. CDR1 is KGHSH and CDR2 is LQKENI in the germline V gene. V lost 6 bases to trimming and J lost 4 bases, with 13 bases between them.

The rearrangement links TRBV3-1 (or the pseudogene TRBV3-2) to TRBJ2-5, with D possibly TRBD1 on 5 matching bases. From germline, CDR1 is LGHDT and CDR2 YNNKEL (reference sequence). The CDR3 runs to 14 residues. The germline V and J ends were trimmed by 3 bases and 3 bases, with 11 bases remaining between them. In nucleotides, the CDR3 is TGTGCCAGCAGCCAGCTAGGGGTGGAAGAGACCCAGTACTTC. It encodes CASSQLGVEETQYF.

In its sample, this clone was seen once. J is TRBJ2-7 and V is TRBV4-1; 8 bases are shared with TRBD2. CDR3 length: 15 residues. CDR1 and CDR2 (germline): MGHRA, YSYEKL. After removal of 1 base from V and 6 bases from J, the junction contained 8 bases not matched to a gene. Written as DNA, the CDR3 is TGCGCCAGCAGCCAAGGTCTAGCGGGCCTTGGCGAGCAGTACTTC. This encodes CASSQGLAGLGEQYF.

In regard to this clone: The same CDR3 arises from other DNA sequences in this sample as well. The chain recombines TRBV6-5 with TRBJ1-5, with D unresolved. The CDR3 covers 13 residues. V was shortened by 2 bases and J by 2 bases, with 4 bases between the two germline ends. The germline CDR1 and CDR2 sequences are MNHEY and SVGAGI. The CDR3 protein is CASSYTGNQPQHF. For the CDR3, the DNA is TGTGCCAGCAGTTACACAGGCAATCAGCCCCAGCATTTT.

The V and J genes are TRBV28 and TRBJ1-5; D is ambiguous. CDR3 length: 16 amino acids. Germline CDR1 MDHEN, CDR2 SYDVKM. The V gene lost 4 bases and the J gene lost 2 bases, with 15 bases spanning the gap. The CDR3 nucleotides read TGTGCCAGCAGTTGGACTCCTCCGGCAGGCAATCAGCCCCAGCATTTT. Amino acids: CASSWTPPAGNQPQHF. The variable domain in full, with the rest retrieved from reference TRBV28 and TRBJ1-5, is DVKVTQSSRYLVKRTGEKVFLECVQDMDHENMFWYRQDPGLGLRLIYFSYDVKMKEKGDIPEGYSVSREKKERFSLILESASTNQTSMYLCASSWTPPAGNQPQHFGDGTRLSIL.

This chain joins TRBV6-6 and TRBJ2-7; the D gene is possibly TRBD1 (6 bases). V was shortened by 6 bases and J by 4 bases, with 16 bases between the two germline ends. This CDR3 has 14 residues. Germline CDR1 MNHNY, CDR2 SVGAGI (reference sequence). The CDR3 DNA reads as TGTGCCAGCAGACCCTCACAGGGCAGGTACGAGCAGTACTTC. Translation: CASRPSQGRYEQYF.

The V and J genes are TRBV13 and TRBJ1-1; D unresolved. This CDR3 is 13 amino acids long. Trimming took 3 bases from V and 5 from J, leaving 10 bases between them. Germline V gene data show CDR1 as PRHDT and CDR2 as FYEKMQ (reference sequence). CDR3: CASSFRWSTEAFF. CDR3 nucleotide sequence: TGTGCCAGCAGCTTTCGTTGGAGTACTGAAGCTTTCTTT.

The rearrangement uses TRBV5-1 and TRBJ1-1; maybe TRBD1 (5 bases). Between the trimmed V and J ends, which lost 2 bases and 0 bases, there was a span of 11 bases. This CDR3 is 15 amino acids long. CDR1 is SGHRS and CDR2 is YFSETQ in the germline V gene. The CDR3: CASSFGGVVNTEAFF. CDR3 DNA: TGCGCCAGCAGCTTCGGGGGGGTAGTGAACACTGAAGCTTTCTTT.